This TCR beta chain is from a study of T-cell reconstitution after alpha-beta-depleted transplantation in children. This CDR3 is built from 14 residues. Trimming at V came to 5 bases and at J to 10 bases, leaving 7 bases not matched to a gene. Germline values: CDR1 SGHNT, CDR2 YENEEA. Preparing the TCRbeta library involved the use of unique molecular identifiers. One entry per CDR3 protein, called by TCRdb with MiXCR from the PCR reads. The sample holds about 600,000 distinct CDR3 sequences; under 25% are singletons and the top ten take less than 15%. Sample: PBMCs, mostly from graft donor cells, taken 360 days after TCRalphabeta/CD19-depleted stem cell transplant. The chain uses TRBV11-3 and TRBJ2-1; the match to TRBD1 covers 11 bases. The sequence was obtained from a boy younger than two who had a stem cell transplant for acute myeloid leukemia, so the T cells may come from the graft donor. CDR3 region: CASSARTGGAEQFF. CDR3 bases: TGTGCCAGCAGCGCCAGGACAGGGGGCGCGGAGCAGTTCTTC.